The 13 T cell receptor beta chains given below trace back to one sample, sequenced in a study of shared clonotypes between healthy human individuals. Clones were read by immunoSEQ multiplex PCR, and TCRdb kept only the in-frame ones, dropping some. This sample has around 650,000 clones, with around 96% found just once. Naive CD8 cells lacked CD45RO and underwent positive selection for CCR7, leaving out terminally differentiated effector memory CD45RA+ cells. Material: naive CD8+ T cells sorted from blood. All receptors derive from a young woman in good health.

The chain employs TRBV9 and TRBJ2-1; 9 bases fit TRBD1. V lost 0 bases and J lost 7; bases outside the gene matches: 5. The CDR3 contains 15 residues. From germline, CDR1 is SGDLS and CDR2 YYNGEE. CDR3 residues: CASSVDRGRGNEQFF. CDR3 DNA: TGTGCCAGCAGCGTAGACAGGGGGCGCGGGAATGAGCAGTTCTTC. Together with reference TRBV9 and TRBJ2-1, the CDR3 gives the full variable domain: DSGVTQTPKHLITATGQRVTLRCSPRSGDLSVYWYQQSLDQGLQFLIQYYNGEERAKGNILERFSAQQFPDLHSELNLSSLELGDSALYFCASSVDRGRGNEQFFGPGTRLTVL.

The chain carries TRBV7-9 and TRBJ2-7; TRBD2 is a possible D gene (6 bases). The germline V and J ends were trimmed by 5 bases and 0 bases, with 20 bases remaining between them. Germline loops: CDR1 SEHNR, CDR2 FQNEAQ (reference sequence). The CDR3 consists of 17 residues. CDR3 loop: CASSDPVSGLSSYEQYF. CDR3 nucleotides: TGTGCCAGCAGCGATCCCGTTAGCGGCCTGAGCTCCTACGAGCAGTACTTC.

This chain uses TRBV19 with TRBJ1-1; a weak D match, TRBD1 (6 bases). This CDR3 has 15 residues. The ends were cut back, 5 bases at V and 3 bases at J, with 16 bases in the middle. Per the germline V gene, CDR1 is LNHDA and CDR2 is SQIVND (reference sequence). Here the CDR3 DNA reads TGTGCCAGTAGTCTCCCCTGGGACACAGACACTGAAGCTTTCTTT. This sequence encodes CASSLPWDTDTEAFF.

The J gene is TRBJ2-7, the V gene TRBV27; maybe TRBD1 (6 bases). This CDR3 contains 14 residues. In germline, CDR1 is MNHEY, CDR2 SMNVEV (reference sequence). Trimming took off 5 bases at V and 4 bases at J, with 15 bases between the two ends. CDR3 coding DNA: TGTGCCAGCAGTAGTGACAGGTTTCGATACGAGCAGTACTTC. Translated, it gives CASSSDRFRYEQYF.

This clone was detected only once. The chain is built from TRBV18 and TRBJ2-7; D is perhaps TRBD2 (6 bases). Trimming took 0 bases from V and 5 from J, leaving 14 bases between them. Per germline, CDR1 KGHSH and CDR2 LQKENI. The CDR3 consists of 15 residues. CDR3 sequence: CASSPPVFERDEQYF. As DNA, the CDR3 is TGTGCCAGCTCACCACCGGTGTTCGAGCGGGACGAGCAGTACTTC.

The CDR3 reads CASNGGTTYEQYF. The CDR3 nucleotides read TGTGCCTCTAATGGCGGGACCACCTACGAGCAGTACTTC. The rearrangement joins TRBV2 to TRBJ2-7; tentatively, D is TRBD2 (6 bases). Germline values: CDR1 SNHLY, CDR2 FYNNEI. This CDR3 comprises 13 residues. The ends were cut back, 11 bases at V and 2 bases at J, with 16 bases in the middle. The whole variable domain, filled in from reference TRBV2 and TRBJ2-7, reads EPEVTQTPSHQVTQMGQEVILRCVPISNHLYFYWYRQILGQKVEFLVSFYNNEISEKSEIFDDQFSVERPDGSNFTLKIRSTKLEDSAMYFCASNGGTTYEQYFGPGTRLTVT.

The chain's CDR3 is CSVEWDVIYEQFF. CDR3 in DNA: TGCAGCGTTGAGTGGGACGTTATCTATGAGCAGTTCTTC. This sequence joins TRBV29-1 and TRBJ2-1; perhaps D is TRBD1 or TRBD2 (5 bases each). Germline V gives CDR1 SQVTM, CDR2 ANQGSEA. Trimming left V 3 bases short and J 8 bases short, with 14 bases between. The CDR3 contains 13 residues.

The CDR3 region is CASSYFMGSSYEQYF. CDR3 in DNA: TGTGCCAGCAGTTACTTTATGGGATCTTCCTACGAGCAGTACTTC. V is TRBV28 and J is TRBJ2-7; D gene ambiguous. CDR3 length equals 15 residues. Germline V lookup: CDR1 MDHEN, CDR2 SYDVKM. V was pared by 4 bases and J by 1 base, with 14 bases between.

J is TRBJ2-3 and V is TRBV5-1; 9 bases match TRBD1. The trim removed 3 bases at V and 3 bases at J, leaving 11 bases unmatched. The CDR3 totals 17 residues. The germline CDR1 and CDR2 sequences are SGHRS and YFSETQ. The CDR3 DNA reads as TGCGCCAGCAGCTCTTTGGACGGGACAGGGTCGACAGATACGCAGTATTTT. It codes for CASSSLDGTGSTDTQYF.

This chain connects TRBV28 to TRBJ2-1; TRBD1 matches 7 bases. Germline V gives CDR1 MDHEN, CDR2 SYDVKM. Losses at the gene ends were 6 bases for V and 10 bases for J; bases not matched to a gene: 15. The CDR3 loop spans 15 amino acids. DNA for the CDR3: TGTGCCAGCAGGGGTACGACGACAGGGTCAGGGGAGCAGTTCTTC. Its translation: CASRGTTTGSGEQFF.

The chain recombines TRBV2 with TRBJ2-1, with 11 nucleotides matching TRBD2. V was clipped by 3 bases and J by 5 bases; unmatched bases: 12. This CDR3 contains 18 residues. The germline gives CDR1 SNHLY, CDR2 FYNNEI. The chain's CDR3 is CASSDPHFSGRANNEQFF. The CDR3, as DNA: TGTGCCAGCAGTGACCCCCACTTTAGCGGGAGGGCCAACAATGAGCAGTTCTTC.

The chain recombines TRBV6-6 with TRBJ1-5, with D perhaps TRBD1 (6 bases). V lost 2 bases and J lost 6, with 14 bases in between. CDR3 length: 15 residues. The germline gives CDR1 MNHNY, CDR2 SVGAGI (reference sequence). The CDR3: CASSYLQGFGQPQHF. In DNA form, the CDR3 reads TGTGCCAGCAGTTACCTACAGGGTTTTGGTCAGCCCCAGCATTTT.

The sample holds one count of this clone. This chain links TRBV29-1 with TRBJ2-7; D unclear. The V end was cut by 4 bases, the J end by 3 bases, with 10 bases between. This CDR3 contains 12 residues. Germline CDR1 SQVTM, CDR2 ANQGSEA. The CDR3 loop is CSVVAENYEQYF. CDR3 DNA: TGCAGCGTTGTGGCAGAGAACTACGAGCAGTACTTC.